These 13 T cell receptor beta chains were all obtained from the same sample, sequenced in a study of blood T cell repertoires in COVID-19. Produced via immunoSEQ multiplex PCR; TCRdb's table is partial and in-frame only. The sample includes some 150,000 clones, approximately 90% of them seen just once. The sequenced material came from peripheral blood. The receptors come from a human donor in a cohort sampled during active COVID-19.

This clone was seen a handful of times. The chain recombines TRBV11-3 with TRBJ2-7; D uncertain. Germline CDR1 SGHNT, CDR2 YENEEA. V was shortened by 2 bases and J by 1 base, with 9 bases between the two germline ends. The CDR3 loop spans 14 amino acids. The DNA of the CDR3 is TGTGCCAGCAGCTTATGGCAGATTTCCTACGAGCAGTACTTC. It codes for CASSLWQISYEQYF.

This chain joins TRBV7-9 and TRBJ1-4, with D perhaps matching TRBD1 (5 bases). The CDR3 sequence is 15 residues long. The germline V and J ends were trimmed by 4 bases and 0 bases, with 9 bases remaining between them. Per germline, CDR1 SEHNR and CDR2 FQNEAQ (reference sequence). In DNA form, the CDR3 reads TGTGCCAGCAGCTCGTCGGGGGCAACTAATGAAAAACTGTTTTTT. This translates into CASSSSGATNEKLFF.

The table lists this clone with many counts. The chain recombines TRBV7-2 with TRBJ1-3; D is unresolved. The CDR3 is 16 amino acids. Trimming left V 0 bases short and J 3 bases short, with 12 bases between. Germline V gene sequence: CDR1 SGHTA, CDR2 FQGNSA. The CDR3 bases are TGTGCCAGCAGCTTAGCAGCCGGGAGTATTGGAAACACCATATATTTT. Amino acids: CASSLAAGSIGNTIYF. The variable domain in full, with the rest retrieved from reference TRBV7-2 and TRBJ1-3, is GAGVSQSPSNKVTEKGKDVELRCDPISGHTALYWYRQSLGQGLEFLIYFQGNSAPDKSGLPSDRFSAERTGGSVSTLTIQRTQQEDSAVYLCASSLAAGSIGNTIYFGEGSWLTVV.

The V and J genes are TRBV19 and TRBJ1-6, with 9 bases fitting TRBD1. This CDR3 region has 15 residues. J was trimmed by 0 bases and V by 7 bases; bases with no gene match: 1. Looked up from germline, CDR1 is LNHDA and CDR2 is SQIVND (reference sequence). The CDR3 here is CASKTGGSYNSPLHF. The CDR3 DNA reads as TGTGCCAGTAAGACAGGGGGCTCCTATAATTCACCCCTCCACTTT.

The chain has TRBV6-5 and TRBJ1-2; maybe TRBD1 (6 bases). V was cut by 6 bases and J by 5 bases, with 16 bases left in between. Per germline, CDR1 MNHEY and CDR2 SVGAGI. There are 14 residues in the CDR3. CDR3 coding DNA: TGTGCCAGCAGGCCGCCGACAGGCCCGTATGGCTACACCTTC. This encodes CASRPPTGPYGYTF.

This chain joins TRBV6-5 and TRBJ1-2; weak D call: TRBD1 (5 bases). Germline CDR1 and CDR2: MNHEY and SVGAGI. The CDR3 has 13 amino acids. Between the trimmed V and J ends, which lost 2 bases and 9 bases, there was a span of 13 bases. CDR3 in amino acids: CASSYAGIYSYTF. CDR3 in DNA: TGTGCCAGCAGTTACGCAGGGATATATAGCTACACCTTC.

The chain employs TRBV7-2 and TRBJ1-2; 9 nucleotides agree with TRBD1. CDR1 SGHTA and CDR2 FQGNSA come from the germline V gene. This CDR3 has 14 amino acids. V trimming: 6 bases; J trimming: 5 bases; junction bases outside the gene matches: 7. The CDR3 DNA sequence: TGTGCCAGCAGTCTCGACGGACAGGGGTATGGCTACACCTTC. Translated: CASSLDGQGYGYTF.

CDR3 sequence reads: CASSLVTGGLDTEAFF. CDR3 DNA sequence: TGCGCCAGCAGCTTGGTAACAGGGGGCCTTGACACTGAAGCTTTCTTT. The chain is built from TRBV5-1 and TRBJ1-1; 9 bases are a match to TRBD1. CDR1 and CDR2 from the germline V gene are SGHRS and YFSETQ. With V trimmed by 0 bases and J by 3 bases, 6 bases remained unmatched. This CDR3 has 16 residues.

CDR3 nucleotide sequence: TGTGCCAGCAGCCACTCTGGGCCAGATACGCAGTATTTT. Translated: CASSHSGPDTQYF. The chain uses TRBV6-5 and TRBJ2-3, with D unclear. The CDR3 covers 13 residues. Germline CDR1 is MNHEY and CDR2 is SVGAGI. Trimming took off 6 bases at V and 4 bases at J, with 11 bases between the two ends.

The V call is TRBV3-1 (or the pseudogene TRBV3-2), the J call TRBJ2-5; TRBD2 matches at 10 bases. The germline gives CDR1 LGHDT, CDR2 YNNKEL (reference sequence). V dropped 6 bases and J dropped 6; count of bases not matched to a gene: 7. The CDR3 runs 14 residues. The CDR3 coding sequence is TGTGCCAGCAGGCACAGCGGGGGGGCGAAGACCCAGTACTTC. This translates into CASRHSGGAKTQYF.

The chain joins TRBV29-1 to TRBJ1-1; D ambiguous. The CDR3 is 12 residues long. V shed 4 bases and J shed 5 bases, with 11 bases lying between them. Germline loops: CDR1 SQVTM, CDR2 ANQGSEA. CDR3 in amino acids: CSVAPGWTEAFF. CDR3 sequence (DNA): TGCAGCGTTGCCCCAGGTTGGACTGAAGCTTTCTTT.

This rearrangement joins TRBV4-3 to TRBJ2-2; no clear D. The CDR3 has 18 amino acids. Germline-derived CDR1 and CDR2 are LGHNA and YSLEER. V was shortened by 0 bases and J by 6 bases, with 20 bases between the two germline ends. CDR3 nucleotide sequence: TGCGCCAGCAGCCAAGAACACACCCGGAGACTTAACTCCGGGGAGCTGTTTTTT. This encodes CASSQEHTRRLNSGELFF.

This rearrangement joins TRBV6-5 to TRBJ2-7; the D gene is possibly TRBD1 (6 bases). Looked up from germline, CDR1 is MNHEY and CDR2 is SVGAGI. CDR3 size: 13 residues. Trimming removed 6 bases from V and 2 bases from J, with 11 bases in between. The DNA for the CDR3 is TGTGCCAGCAGGGGACACGAACCCTACGAGCAGTACTTC. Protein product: CASRGHEPYEQYF.